The source of this T cell receptor (beta chain) is a study of regulatory T cells in long-lasting Graves disease. Overall study context: Persistence in Graves' disease denoted antithyroid drug use beyond 5 years alongside positive TSH receptor antibodies. Study conclusions and caveats: Examination was confined to peripheral blood, excluding thyroid tissue. Persistent disease showed a preference for TRBV28, TRBJ1-2 and TRBJ2-5.

As for time point: persistent/refractory GD, antithyroid drugs over 5 years with positive TRAb. With RNA extracted from PBMCs as input, the TCR library was made. With iRepertoire HTBI primers and Arm-PCR of CDR3 regions, TCR beta libraries were built. Per the authors' pipeline: Detected in the samples were about 58 TRBV and 14 TRBJ segments. TCRdb itself ran the multiplex PCR reads through MiXCR, one entry per CDR3 protein. Here the V and J calls rest on TCRdb's processing, not on the authors' analysis. The repertoire holds roughly 300,000 distinct CDR3 sequences, about 20% seen once, with 25% to 35% in the top ten. A word on this clonotype: Antigen unknown.

The CDR3 contains 16 residues. The junction had 14 bases not matched to a gene; V was cut back by 7 bases and J by 5 bases. The material was peripheral blood mononuclear cells (PBMCs), obtained when the disease was refractory, from a patient treated with antithyroid drugs. The TCR originated in a female donor with Graves disease. The chain links TRBV12-3 or TRBV12-4 to TRBJ2-3; 8 bases map to TRBD2. CDR3 bases: TGTGCCAGCACCCCCCATCGGGGGGGCCGGATAGATACGCAGTATTTT. Its protein is CASTPHRGGRIDTQYF.